This is a list of T cell receptor beta chains from one sample in a study of memory CD4+ T cells and cytomegalovirus serostatus. Assay: immunoSEQ multiplex PCR; the TCRdb copy retains only in-frame clones and omits some. The top ten hold about 2.7% of the sample, which has 50,000 to 70,000 clones, around three quarters seen once. Sequenced sample: memory CD4+ T cells from blood. Receptors originate from an adult in good health and CMV-seropositive. The CDR3 runs from the conserved cysteine through the conserved F or W. Fields, in order: clone size, V gene, D gene, J gene, CDR3 DNA, CDR3 protein. A D gene is named only where the DNA matches it firmly. Only some rows state a clone size, as once, few, many or a class for expanded clones.

-	TRBV6-1	-	TRBJ1-2	TGTGCCAGCAGCCGACTTACGGGCTACACCTTC	CASSRLTGYTF
-	TRBV27	-	TRBJ1-2	TGTGCCAGCAGTTCTAACAGCAAAGGAGGCTACACCTTC	CASSSNSKGGYTF
-	TRBV28	-	TRBJ2-5	TGTGCCAGCAGATGGAGGGGGACGGTCGAGACCCAGTACTTC	CASRWRGTVETQYF
-	TRBV11-2	TRBD2	TRBJ2-5	TGTGCCAGCAGCTTAGAACGGGGGAGGGAAGAGACCCAGTACTTC	CASSLERGREETQYF
-	TRBV13	-	TRBJ1-1	TGTGCCAGCAGTTCACGGAGGAACACTGAAGCTTTCTTT	CASSSRRNTEAFF
-	TRBV7-2	-	TRBJ1-2	TGTGCCAGCAGTTTGGGGCAAAAAACGGGTGGCTACACCTTC	CASSLGQKTGGYTF
-	TRBV5-8	TRBD2	TRBJ2-1	TGTGCCAGCAGCTTGACTAGCGGGAGTTACAATGAGCAGTTCTTC	CASSLTSGSYNEQFF
few	TRBV5-4	-	TRBJ1-2	TGTGCCAGCAGCTTTGGGCAGGATCATGGCTACACCTTC	CASSFGQDHGYTF
-	TRBV5-6	TRBD1	TRBJ2-3	TGTGCCAGCAGCGAGTACAGGGGCAGTAGATCCGCAGATACGCAGTATTTT	CASSEYRGSRSADTQYF
-	TRBV7-9	TRBD1	TRBJ2-7	TGTGCCAGCAGCCCAGGCGGGACAGGGATTTTCGGCGCCTACGAGCAGTACTTC	CASSPGGTGIFGAYEQYF
-	TRBV19	TRBD1	TRBJ2-3	TGTGCCAGTAGTATCAACAGGGGAAATATCCTTTCTAGCACAGATACGCAGTATTTT	CASSINRGNILSSTDTQYF
-	TRBV11-3	TRBD2	TRBJ2-1	TGTGCCAGCAGCCCCCACGGCGGGAGGGCCGACAATGAGCAGTTCTTC	CASSPHGGRADNEQFF
once	TRBV5-8	-	TRBJ1-2	TGTGCCAGCAGCTTGCTCCACCCCTATACATCTCTCGATGGCTACACCTTC	CASSLLHPYTSLDGYTF
once	TRBV6-5	-	TRBJ2-7	TGTGCCAGCAGTTCTCATGGAGTCGGAGGGATTGACGAGCAGTACTTC	CASSSHGVGGIDEQYF
-	TRBV7-9	-	TRBJ1-5	TGTGCCAGCAGCTTAGGGTCCGGGAAGGATCAGCCCCAGCATTTT	CASSLGSGKDQPQHF
many	TRBV19	-	TRBJ1-4	TGTGCCAGTAGTACCGCCGGCAGGACAACTAATGAAAAACTGTTTTTT	CASSTAGRTTNEKLFF
-	TRBV6-5	-	TRBJ2-6	TGTGCCAGCAGTTCCCGGGGGAGAGGGGCCAACGTCCTGACTTTC	CASSSRGRGANVLTF
-	TRBV7-8	TRBD2	TRBJ2-5	TGTGCCAGCAGCCAAACTCCGGGAGGCCAGGGGACCCAGTACTTC	CASSQTPGGQGTQYF
-	TRBV5-6	TRBD1	TRBJ1-1	TGTGCCAGCAGCTCGGGACAGCTGAACACTGAAGCTTTCTTT	CASSSGQLNTEAFF
few	TRBV28	-	TRBJ2-5	TGTGCCAGCAGTTCGGCCCCAGTTAAAGAGACCCAGTACTTC	CASSSAPVKETQYF
-	TRBV7-2	TRBD2	TRBJ2-5	TGTGCCAGCAGCTCACCCCCTGGCGGGAGGGCCTCGGGTGAGACCCAGTACTTC	CASSSPPGGRASGETQYF